This is a list of T cell receptor beta chains from one sample in a study of OX40 agonist ivuxolimab in advanced cancers. The assay was immunoSEQ multiplex PCR, and TCRdb's table has in-frame clones only and misses some. The data contain around 41,000 clones, approximately 80% of them singletons. This material consisted of CD4+ or CD8+ T cells sorted from blood, taken in a trial of the OX40 agonist ivuxolimab. These receptors came from an adult with an advanced solid tumor such as melanoma, head and neck, liver or kidney cancer. Both conserved end residues are part of each CDR3. The D gene is left open where the match is weak. The size of a clone is reported for some rows only, either as once, few or many, or as a class for expanded clones.

cdr3_aa cdr3_nt d_call j_call v_call clone_size
CASSPQGGNEQFF TGTGCCAGCTCACCACAGGGAGGCAATGAGCAGTTCTTC . TRBJ2-1 TRBV18 .
CASSLVRRVRETQYF TGCGCCAGCAGCTTGGTGAGGCGGGTGCGGGAGACCCAGTACTTC . TRBJ2-5 TRBV5-1 .
CASSLDGANTGELFF TGTGCCAGCAGCTTAGATGGGGCGAACACCGGGGAGCTGTTTTTT . TRBJ2-2 TRBV11-3 .
CASTNTGATEQYF TGTGCCAGCACTAATACAGGGGCGACCGAGCAGTACTTC TRBD1 TRBJ2-7 TRBV6-5 .
CASRTASSYEQYF TGTGCCAGCCGGACGGCGAGCTCCTACGAGCAGTACTTC . TRBJ2-7 TRBV18 .
CASSLTGLGNTIYF TGTGCCAGCAGCTTAACAGGGTTAGGAAACACCATATATTTT . TRBJ1-3 TRBV7-9 .
CAWTRGYGYTF TGTGCCTGGACCCGGGGCTATGGCTACACCTTC . TRBJ1-2 TRBV30 .
CASGLSFYSNQPQHF TGTGCTAGTGGTTTGAGTTTTTATAGCAATCAGCCCCAGCATTTT . TRBJ1-5 TRBV12-5 .
CASSPSPGGYTF TGTGCCAGCTCACCGTCCCCAGGTGGCTACACCTTC . TRBJ1-2 TRBV18 .
CASQRGGSLSGELFF TGTGCCAGCCAGCGGGGCGGGAGTTTATCCGGGGAGCTGTTTTTT TRBD2 TRBJ2-2 TRBV19 .
CASSSGTGNTGELFF TGTGCCAGCAGCTCCGGGACAGGGAACACCGGGGAGCTGTTTTTT TRBD1 TRBJ2-2 TRBV5-4 .
CASRGQGGYEQYF TGCGCCAGCAGAGGGCAGGGGGGCTACGAGCAGTACTTC . TRBJ2-7 TRBV23-1 .
CASSTWQGSDGYTF TGTGCCAGCAGTACTTGGCAGGGGAGTGATGGCTACACCTTC . TRBJ1-2 TRBV2 .
CASSARQGMNTEAFF TGTGCCAGCAGCGCTCGACAGGGGATGAACACTGAAGCTTTCTTT TRBD1 TRBJ1-1 TRBV11-2 .
CASRAGEKLFF TGTGCCAGCAGGGCTGGTGAAAAACTGTTTTTT . TRBJ1-4 TRBV7-9 .
CASSLNSRDEETQYF TGTGCCAGCAGCCTAAACTCCCGGGACGAAGAGACCCAGTACTTC . TRBJ2-5 TRBV11-3 few
CAANSGRNHEQYF TGCGCGGCCAATAGCGGGAGAAACCACGAGCAGTACTTC TRBD2 TRBJ2-7 TRBV29-1 .
CASSEEPGNQPQHF TGTGCCAGCAGTGAAGAACCGGGTAACCAGCCCCAGCATTTT . TRBJ1-5 TRBV6-1 .
CASSNGVNYGYTF TGTGCCAGTAGTAACGGGGTCAACTATGGCTACACCTTC . TRBJ1-2 TRBV19 .
CASSISGPIRHGYTF TGTGCCAGCAGTATCTCCGGACCCATTCGGCATGGCTACACCTTC . TRBJ1-2 TRBV27 .
CASSTLLAGFLREQFF TGTGCCAGTAGTACCTTACTAGCGGGATTCTTAAGGGAGCAGTTCTTC TRBD2 TRBJ2-1 TRBV19 .
CASRKTVSYEQYF TGTGCCAGCAGGAAGACAGTATCCTACGAGCAGTACTTC . TRBJ2-7 TRBV2 .
CASTSRGEQFF TGTGCCAGCACTTCGCGCGGAGAGCAGTTCTTC . TRBJ2-1 TRBV19 .
CASSLDRDRPFF TGTGCCAGCAGCTTAGACCGGGACAGGCCTTTCTTC TRBD1 TRBJ2-7 TRBV5-4 .
CASSYPDRPYEKLFF TGTGCCAGCAGCTATCCAGACAGACCTTATGAAAAACTGTTTTTT . TRBJ1-4 TRBV28 .
CASSRGGAGTDTQYF TGTGCCAGCAGCCGCGGGGGGGCGGGGACAGATACGCAGTATTTT TRBD2 TRBJ2-3 TRBV7-9 .
CASSLARGQTGSNTEAFF TGTGCCAGCAGCTTAGCGCGAGGCCAGACAGGCTCTAACACTGAAGCTTTCTTT . TRBJ1-1 TRBV7-9 .
CASSKGTRPYNEQFF TGTGCCAGCAGCAAAGGAACCAGACCGTACAATGAGCAGTTCTTC . TRBJ2-1 TRBV21-1 .
CASSQGGGYEQYF TGTGCCAGCTCACAAGGAGGGGGCTACGAGCAGTACTTC . TRBJ2-7 TRBV18 .
CASSIGSLNEQFF TGCGCCAGCAGCATCGGGAGCCTTAATGAGCAGTTCTTC . TRBJ2-1 TRBV5-1 .
CASRINRGETQYF TGTGCCAGCAGGATTAACAGGGGGGAGACCCAGTACTTC TRBD1 TRBJ2-5 TRBV6-5 .
CASRVKGETQYF TGTGCCAGCAGGGTTAAGGGGGAGACCCAGTACTTC . TRBJ2-5 TRBV27 .
CAGKDYQRGTQYF TGTGCCGGCAAGGACTACCAGAGGGGGACCCAGTACTTC . TRBJ2-5 TRBV7-6 .
CASSLGTGLPTYEQYF TGCGCCAGCAGCTTGGGTACGGGACTACCTACCTACGAGCAGTACTTC TRBD2 TRBJ2-7 TRBV5-1 .
CASSDSYNSPLHF TGTGCCAGCAGTGACTCCTATAATTCACCCCTCCACTTT . TRBJ1-6 TRBV6-4 once
CAWNKAGSLYNEQFF TGTGCCTGGAATAAAGCGGGATCGCTCTACAATGAGCAGTTCTTC TRBD2 TRBJ2-1 TRBV30 .
CASSQDLGAEAFF TGTGCCAGCAGCCAAGATCTCGGGGCTGAAGCTTTCTTT . TRBJ1-1 TRBV14 .
CASSRDRGDEQFF TGTGCCAGTAGCAGGGACAGGGGCGATGAGCAGTTCTTC TRBD1 TRBJ2-1 TRBV19 .
CASSLHSTYYGYTF TGTGCCAGCAGCTTACACAGCACTTACTATGGCTACACCTTC . TRBJ1-2 TRBV11-3 .
CASSQDFEAYNEQFF TGTGCCAGCAGCCAAGACTTCGAGGCCTACAATGAGCAGTTCTTC . TRBJ2-1 TRBV4-2 .
CASSSWATGTDTQYF TGTGCCAGCAGCTCATGGGCGACAGGCACAGATACGCAGTATTTT . TRBJ2-3 TRBV5-4 few
CASSHYRGGTDTQYF TGTGCCAGCAGTCATTACAGGGGCGGCACAGATACGCAGTATTTT TRBD1 TRBJ2-3 TRBV6-5 .
CASSDRSTDTQYF TGTGCCAGCAGTGACAGGTCCACAGATACGCAGTATTTT . TRBJ2-3 TRBV2 few
CASSLGPIAGGPLGELFF TGCGCCAGCAGCCTTGGTCCCATAGCGGGAGGGCCATTGGGAGAGCTGTTTTTT TRBD2 TRBJ2-2 TRBV5-1 .
CASSSGLAGGHEQFF TGTGCCAGCAGCTCCGGACTAGCGGGAGGGCATGAGCAGTTCTTC TRBD2 TRBJ2-1 TRBV11-3 .
CASSPGTGMNTEAFF TGTGCCAGCAGTCCCGGGACAGGTATGAACACTGAAGCTTTCTTT TRBD1 TRBJ1-1 TRBV6-6 .
CSVQQGAAETQYF TGCAGCGTACAACAGGGGGCGGCGGAGACCCAGTACTTC TRBD1 TRBJ2-5 TRBV29-1 .
CATGTGGAGYEQYF TGTGCCACGGGGACAGGGGGCGCGGGCTACGAGCAGTACTTC TRBD1 TRBJ2-7 TRBV15 .
CACHRGLAGGADTQYF TGTGCCTGCCACAGGGGACTAGCGGGGGGGGCAGATACGCAGTATTTT TRBD2 TRBJ2-3 TRBV28 .
CASSDLYEQYF TGCGCCAGCAGTGACCTATACGAGCAGTACTTC . TRBJ2-7 TRBV10-2 .
CASSLMVQETQYF TGTGCCAGCAGTTTAATGGTGCAAGAGACCCAGTACTTC . TRBJ2-5 TRBV27 .
CASSLEWPTTGGPYEQYF TGTGCCAGCAGCTTAGAGTGGCCGACGACAGGTGGGCCCTACGAGCAGTACTTC . TRBJ2-7 TRBV5-8 .
CASSQEGLSGEQYF TGCGCCAGCAGCCAAGAGGGCCTGAGTGGCGAGCAGTACTTC . TRBJ2-7 TRBV4-1 few
CAWTGDRGEAFF TGTGCCTGGACAGGTGATAGGGGTGAAGCTTTCTTT . TRBJ1-1 TRBV30 .
CASSRTRDSYNEQFF TGTGCCAGCAGCCGGACCCGGGACAGTTACAATGAGCAGTTCTTC TRBD1 TRBJ2-1 TRBV7-2 .